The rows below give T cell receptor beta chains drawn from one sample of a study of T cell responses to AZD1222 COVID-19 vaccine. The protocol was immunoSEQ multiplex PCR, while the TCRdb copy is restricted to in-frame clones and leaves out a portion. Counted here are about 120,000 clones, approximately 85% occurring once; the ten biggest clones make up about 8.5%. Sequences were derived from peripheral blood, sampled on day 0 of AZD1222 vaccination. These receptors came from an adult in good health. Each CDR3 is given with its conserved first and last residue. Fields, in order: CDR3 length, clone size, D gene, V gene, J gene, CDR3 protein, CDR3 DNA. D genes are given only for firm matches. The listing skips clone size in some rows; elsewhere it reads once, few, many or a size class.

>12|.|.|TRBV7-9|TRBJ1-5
CASSFVNQPQHF
TGTGCCAGCAGCTTTGTGAATCAGCCCCAGCATTTT
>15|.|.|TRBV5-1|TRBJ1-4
CASSLGSIINEKLFF
TGCGCCAGCAGCTTGGGCAGTATAATCAATGAAAAACTGTTTTTT
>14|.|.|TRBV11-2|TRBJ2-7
CASSLDSGIYEQYF
TGTGCCAGCAGCTTAGATAGCGGAATCTACGAGCAGTACTTC
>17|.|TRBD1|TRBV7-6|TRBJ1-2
CASSQGVLRQGTPGYTF
TGTGCCAGCAGCCAGGGTGTTCTGAGACAGGGGACGCCCGGCTACACCTTC
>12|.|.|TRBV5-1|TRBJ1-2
CASSPQGDGYTF
TGCGCCAGCAGCCCCCAAGGCGATGGCTACACCTTC
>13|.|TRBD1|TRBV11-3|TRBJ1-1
CASSYGQGNVAFF
TGTGCCAGCAGCTACGGACAGGGTAATGTAGCTTTCTTT
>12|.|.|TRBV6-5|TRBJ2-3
CASIGGTDTQYF
TGTGCCAGCATAGGCGGGACAGATACGCAGTATTTT
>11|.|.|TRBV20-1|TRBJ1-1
CSATSRWEAFF
TGCAGTGCTACTTCCCGTTGGGAAGCTTTCTTT
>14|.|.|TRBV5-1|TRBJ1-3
CASLDRHSGNTIYF
TGCGCCAGCCTTGACAGACACTCTGGAAACACCATATATTTT
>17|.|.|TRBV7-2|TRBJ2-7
CASSYKPGTPDPYEQYF
TGTGCCAGCAGCTATAAACCCGGGACCCCGGACCCCTACGAGCAGTACTTC
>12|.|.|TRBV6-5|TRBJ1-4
CASTGQYEKLFF
TGTGCCAGCACCGGACAGTATGAAAAACTGTTTTTT
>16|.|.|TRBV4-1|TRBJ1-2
CASTKYTTVANYGYTF
TGCGCCAGCACTAAATACACCACGGTTGCTAACTATGGCTACACCTTC
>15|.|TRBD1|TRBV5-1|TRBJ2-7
CASSLGGQGVREQYF
TGCGCCAGCAGCTTGGGAGGACAGGGTGTGCGGGAGCAGTACTTC
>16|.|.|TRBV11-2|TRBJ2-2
CASSFWRGRNTGELFF
TGTGCCAGCAGCTTTTGGCGGGGTAGGAACACCGGGGAGCTGTTTTTT
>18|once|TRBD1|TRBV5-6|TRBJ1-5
CASTPLDRDSYSNQPQHF
TGTGCCAGCACACCCCTTGACAGGGATTCATATAGCAATCAGCCCCAGCATTTT
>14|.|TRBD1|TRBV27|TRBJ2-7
CASRLRGTSYEQYF
TGTGCCAGCAGACTCAGGGGGACATCCTACGAGCAGTACTTC
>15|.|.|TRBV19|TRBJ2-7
CASSIGTGKRSEQYF
TGTGCCAGTAGTATAGGAACAGGGAAGAGGAGCGAGCAGTACTTC
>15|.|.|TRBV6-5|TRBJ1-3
CASRNGPISGNTIYF
TGTGCCAGCAGAAACGGACCGATCTCTGGAAACACCATATATTTT
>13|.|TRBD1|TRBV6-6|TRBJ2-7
CASSAGGNNEQYF
TGTGCCAGCAGCGCAGGGGGCAACAACGAGCAGTACTTC
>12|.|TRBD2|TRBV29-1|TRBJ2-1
CSVVREGNEQFF
TGCAGCGTTGTTCGGGAGGGCAATGAGCAGTTCTTC
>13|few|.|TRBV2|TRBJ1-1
CASSPRHAGEAFF
TGTGCCAGCAGCCCACGGCACGCCGGTGAAGCTTTCTTT
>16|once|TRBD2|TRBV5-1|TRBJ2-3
CASSLVASGSTDTQYF
TGCGCCAGCAGCTTGGTAGCTAGCGGCAGCACAGATACGCAGTATTTT
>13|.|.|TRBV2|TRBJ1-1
CASSALGDTEAFF
TGTGCCAGCAGTGCCCTGGGGGACACTGAAGCTTTCTTT
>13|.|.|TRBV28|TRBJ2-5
CASTYLGEETQYF
TGTGCCAGCACCTATCTGGGAGAGGAGACCCAGTACTTC
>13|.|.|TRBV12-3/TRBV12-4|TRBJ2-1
CASSLGRIDEQFF
TGTGCCAGCAGTTTAGGACGTATCGATGAGCAGTTCTTC
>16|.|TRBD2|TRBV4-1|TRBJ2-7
CASSQDGVRGGYEQYF
TGCGCCAGCAGCCAAGATGGTGTCCGCGGGGGCTACGAGCAGTACTTC
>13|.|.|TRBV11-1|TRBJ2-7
CASSSEARYEQYF
TGTGCCAGCAGCTCAGAGGCCCGTTACGAGCAGTACTTC
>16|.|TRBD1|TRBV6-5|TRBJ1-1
CASSYATGVGSTEAFF
TGTGCCAGCAGTTATGCGACAGGGGTGGGGAGCACTGAAGCTTTCTTT
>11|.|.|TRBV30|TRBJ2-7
CAWSVRYEQYF
TGTGCCTGGAGTGTACGCTACGAGCAGTACTTC
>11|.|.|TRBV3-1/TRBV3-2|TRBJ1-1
CASSLRAEAFF
TGTGCCAGCAGCCTTCGTGCTGAAGCTTTCTTT
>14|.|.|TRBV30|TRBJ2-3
CAWSVAAGGDTQYF
TGTGCCTGGAGTGTAGCGGCAGGGGGGGATACGCAGTATTTT
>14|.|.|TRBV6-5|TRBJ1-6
CASSYSQGNSPLHF
TGTGCCAGCAGTTACTCTCAGGGGAATTCACCCCTCCACTTT
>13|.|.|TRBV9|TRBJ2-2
CASTADNTGELFF
TGTGCCAGCACGGCTGATAACACCGGGGAGCTGTTTTTT
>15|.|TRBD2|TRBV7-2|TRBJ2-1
CASSSWASGYNEQFF
TGTGCCAGCAGCAGCTGGGCTAGCGGGTACAATGAGCAGTTCTTC
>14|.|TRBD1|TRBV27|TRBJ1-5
CASSATGMNQPQHF
TGTGCCAGCAGTGCGACAGGGATGAATCAGCCCCAGCATTTT
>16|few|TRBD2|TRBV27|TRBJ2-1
CASSLIGTSEASEQFF
TGTGCCAGCAGTTTAATCGGGACTAGCGAGGCCAGTGAGCAGTTCTTC
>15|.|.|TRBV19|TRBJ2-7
CASGDIDRLPYEQYF
TGTGCCAGTGGAGATATTGACAGGTTACCCTACGAGCAGTACTTC
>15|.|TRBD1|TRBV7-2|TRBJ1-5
CASSLRTGGNQPQHF
TGTGCCAGCAGCTTAAGGACAGGGGGTAATCAGCCCCAGCATTTT
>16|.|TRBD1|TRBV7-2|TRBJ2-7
CASSFAPGQGSYEQYF
TGTGCCAGCAGCTTTGCTCCGGGACAGGGCTCCTACGAGCAGTACTTC
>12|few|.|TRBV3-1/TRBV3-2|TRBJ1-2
CASSQDRGQHTF
TGTGCCAGCAGCCAAGATCGGGGGCAACATACCTTC
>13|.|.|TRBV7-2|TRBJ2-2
CASSLWGSGELFF
TGTGCCAGCAGCTTATGGGGCTCCGGGGAGCTGTTTTTT
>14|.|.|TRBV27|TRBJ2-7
CASSLLYGAYEQYF
TGTGCCAGCAGTTTACTTTACGGGGCCTACGAGCAGTACTTC
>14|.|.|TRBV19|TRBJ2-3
CATQKRESTDTQYF
TGTGCCACCCAGAAGAGAGAGAGCACAGATACGCAGTATTTT
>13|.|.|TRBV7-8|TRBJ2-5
CASTRNEQETQYF
TGTGCCAGCACCCGGAACGAGCAAGAGACCCAGTACTTC
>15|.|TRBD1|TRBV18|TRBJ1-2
CASSPGGQGAYGYTF
TGTGCCAGCTCACCCGGCGGACAGGGGGCCTATGGCTACACCTTC
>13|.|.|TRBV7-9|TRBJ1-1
CASSLTERAEAFF
TGTGCCAGCAGCCTAACCGAACGGGCTGAAGCTTTCTTT
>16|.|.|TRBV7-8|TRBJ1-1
CASSLAGGDFNTEAFF
TGTGCCAGCAGCTTAGCGGGGGGCGACTTCAACACTGAAGCTTTCTTT
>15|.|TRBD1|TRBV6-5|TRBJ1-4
CASSRRQGEGEKLFF
TGTGCCAGCAGTCGAAGACAGGGGGAGGGTGAAAAACTGTTTTTT
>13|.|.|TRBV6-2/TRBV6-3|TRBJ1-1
CASSYSLNTEAFF
TGTGCCAGCAGTTATTCGTTGAACACTGAAGCTTTCTTT
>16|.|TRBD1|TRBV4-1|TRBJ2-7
CASSYEPGTETYEQYF
TGCGCCAGCAGCTACGAACCCGGGACAGAAACCTACGAGCAGTACTTC